This TCR beta chain was documented in a study of T cell clonality in common variable immunodeficiency. The study, taken as a whole, reports: Links between repertoire features and CVID complications were heterogeneity-limited. CVID subjects had higher TCRbeta clonality than healthy controls, most marked in about a third. Shared TCRbeta clones were fewer between CVID subjects than controls.

Only in-frame clones appear in the TCRdb table, and some are missing; sequencing was by immunoSEQ multiplex PCR. The sample includes approximately 64,000 clones, none of them occurring once. The table lists this clone with a few counts. Its antigen is undetermined. With the read ending 3 residues before the CDR3 end, the germline J gene is used to fill in that end. Each donor provided roughly 5 to 8 ml of heparinized whole blood. The V gene's germline CDR1 is SEHNR and CDR2 FQNEAQ (reference sequence). V trimming: 5 bases; J trimming: 2 bases; junction bases outside the gene matches: 6. The CDR3 covers 14 residues.

This chain links TRBV7-9 with TRBJ2-7, with TRBD1 matching over 7 bases. This receptor was identified in a person between 18 and 75 years old in good health. Sample: peripheral blood mononuclear cells. CDR3 DNA, as far as it was read: TGTGCCAGCAGCGGCCGGGACAGAGCCTACGAG. This translates into CASSGRDRAYE. The whole CDR3 protein is CASSGRDRAYEQYF.